These 6 T cell receptor beta chains were all obtained from the same sample, sequenced in a study of early T cells in non-severe SARS-CoV-2 infection. Each CDR3 protein gets one entry after TCRdb re-called the 5' RACE reads with MiXCR. Of about 48,000 distinct CDR3 sequences in the sample, 6.2% were seen once. Sequencing was performed on whole blood, taken at baseline. These receptors all stem from an adult who was a healthcare worker with PCR-confirmed SARS-CoV-2 infection or an uninfected control (not recorded which).

This chain uses TRBV6-5 with TRBJ2-7; 7 positions match TRBD1. The J segment lost 3 bases and the V segment lost 5 bases, leaving 10 bases of the junction unmatched. This CDR3 has 15 residues. Germline assignment: CDR1 MNHEY and CDR2 SVGAGI. The CDR3 nucleotides read TGTGCCAGCAGTCATAGCTGGACAGGCCACTACGAGCAGTACTTC. Its translation is CASSHSWTGHYEQYF.

V and J are TRBV5-4 and TRBJ1-2; D may be TRBD1 (5 bases). Trimming stripped 1 base from V and 4 bases from J, with 11 bases between. The germline V gene has CDR1 SGHNT and CDR2 YYREEE (reference sequence). The CDR3 is made up of 14 amino acids. This chain's CDR3 is CASSLQGEGYGYTF. The CDR3 DNA reads as TGTGCCAGCAGCTTGCAAGGGGAAGGCTATGGCTACACCTTC.

This clonotype was counted many times. CDR3 nucleotides: TGTGCCAGCAGGGGACAGGGCGGCTATGGCTACACCTTC. It specifies CASRGQGGYGYTF. The chain employs TRBV6-6 and TRBJ1-2; 9 bases are shared with TRBD1. CDR3 length: 13 amino acids. Unmatched junction bases numbered 3, after V lost 6 bases and J lost 4 bases. Germline CDR1 and CDR2: MNHNY and SVGAGI (reference sequence).

There are many counts of this clonotype. This chain joins TRBV5-1 and TRBJ2-7; tentatively, D is TRBD1 (6 bases). CDR1 and CDR2 (germline): SGHRS, YFSETQ. Between the trimmed V and J ends, which lost 4 bases and 6 bases, there was a span of 11 bases. This CDR3 contains 12 residues. The CDR3 DNA reads as TGCGCCAGCAGCGTGGGACATCGCGAGCAGTACTTC. Encoded protein: CASSVGHREQYF.

The gene calls are TRBV6-6 and TRBJ2-4; D is unresolved. V gave up 5 bases and J gave up 0 bases, with 11 bases separating them. This CDR3 has 15 amino acids. Germline CDR1 reads MNHNY; CDR2 reads SVGAGI (reference sequence). CDR3 nucleotides: TGTGCCAGCAGTCCCCTGCTCCTAGCCAAAAACATTCAGTACTTC. Residues: CASSPLLLAKNIQYF.

As concerns this clonotype: Given the absence of the conserved phenylalanine or tryptophan at the CDR3 end, a read error is likely. V gene TRBV6-2 or TRBV6-3 combines with J gene TRBJ2-1; 9 bases map to TRBD1. CDR1 is MNHEY, CDR2 SVGEGT, per germline. The CDR3 length is 14 residues. The trim removed 5 bases at V and 5 bases at J, leaving 4 bases unmatched. In DNA form, the CDR3 reads TGTGCCAGCAGTCGACAGGGGGGTGACAATGAGCAGTTCTGC. Translated, it gives CASSRQGGDNEQFC.